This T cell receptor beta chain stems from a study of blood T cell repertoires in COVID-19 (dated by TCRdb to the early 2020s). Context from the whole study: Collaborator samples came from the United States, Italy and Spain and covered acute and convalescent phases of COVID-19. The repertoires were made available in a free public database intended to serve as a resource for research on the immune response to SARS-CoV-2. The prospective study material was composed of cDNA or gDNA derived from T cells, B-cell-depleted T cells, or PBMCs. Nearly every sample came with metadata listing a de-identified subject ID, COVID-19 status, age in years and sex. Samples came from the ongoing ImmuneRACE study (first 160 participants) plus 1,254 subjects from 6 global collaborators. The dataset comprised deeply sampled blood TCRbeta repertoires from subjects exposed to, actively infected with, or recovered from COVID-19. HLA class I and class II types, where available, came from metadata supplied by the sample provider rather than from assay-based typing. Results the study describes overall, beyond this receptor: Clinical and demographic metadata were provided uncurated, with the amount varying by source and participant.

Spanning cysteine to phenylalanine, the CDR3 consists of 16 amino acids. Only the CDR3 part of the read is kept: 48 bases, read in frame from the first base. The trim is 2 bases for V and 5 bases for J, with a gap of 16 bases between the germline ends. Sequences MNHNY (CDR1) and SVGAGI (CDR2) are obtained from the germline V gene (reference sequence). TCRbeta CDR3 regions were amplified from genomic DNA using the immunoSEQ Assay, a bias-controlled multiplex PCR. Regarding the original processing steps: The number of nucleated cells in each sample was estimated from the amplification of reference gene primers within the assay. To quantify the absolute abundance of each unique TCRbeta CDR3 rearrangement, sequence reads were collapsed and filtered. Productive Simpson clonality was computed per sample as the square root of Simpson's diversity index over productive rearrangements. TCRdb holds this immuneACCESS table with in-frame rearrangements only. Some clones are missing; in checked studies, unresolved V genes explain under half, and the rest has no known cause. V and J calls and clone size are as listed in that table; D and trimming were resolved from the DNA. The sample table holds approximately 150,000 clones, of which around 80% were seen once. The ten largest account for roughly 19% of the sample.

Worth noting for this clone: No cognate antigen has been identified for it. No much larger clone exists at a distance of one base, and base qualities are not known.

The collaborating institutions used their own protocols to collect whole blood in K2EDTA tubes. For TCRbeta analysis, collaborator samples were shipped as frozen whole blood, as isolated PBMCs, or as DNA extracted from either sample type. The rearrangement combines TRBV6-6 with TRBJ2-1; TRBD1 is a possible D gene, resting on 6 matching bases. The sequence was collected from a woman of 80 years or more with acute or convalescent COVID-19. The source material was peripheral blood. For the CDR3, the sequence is CASSYPTVQGNNEQFF. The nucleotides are TGTGCCAGCAGTTACCCTACCGTACAGGGTAACAATGAGCAGTTCTTC.